The source of this T cell receptor (beta chain) is a study of T-cell memory formation after mild COVID-19. General study results and limits: Largely, contracting CD4+ clones fell within CM and EM, and contracting CD8+ clones within EMRA. CD4/CD8 balance held among clones contracting day 15 to 85, and later expanders leaned CD4+.

CDR1 is SNHLY, CDR2 FYNNEI, per germline. V lost 5 bases and J lost 0, with 8 bases in between. The CDR3 sequence is 13 residues long. After 5'RACE with constant-segment primers, TCR alpha and TCR beta cDNA libraries carrying sample barcodes and UMIs were obtained. TCRdb reanalysed the 5' RACE reads using MiXCR and keeps one entry per CDR3 protein. The data contain around 82,000 distinct CDR3 sequences, roughly 12% of them singletons. Details on this clonotype: Its antigen remains unidentified.

This clonotype was sampled from a man aged 18 to 29 who had mild COVID-19 (a few samples of this study predate the infection). Cell type and time point are not known. Specimen: PBMCs or a T cell subset sorted from them (not recorded which). The chain carries TRBV2 and TRBJ2-7; no definite D call. CDR3 in amino acids: CASSWVPSYEQYF. For the CDR3, the DNA is TGTGCCAGCAGTTGGGTCCCCTCCTACGAGCAGTACTTC.